This TCR beta chain came from a study of blood T cell repertoires in COVID-19. Study overall: Nucleic acid was either cDNA or gDNA, and it came from T cells, B-cell-depleted T cells, or PBMCs.

CDR1 and CDR2 (germline): MNHEY, SMNVEV (reference sequence). V lost 5 bases and J lost 2, with 9 bases in between. The CDR3 length is 13 residues. Original processing notes: Scientists estimated how many nucleated cells there were by amplifying reference gene primers. Sequenced by immunoSEQ multiplex PCR; TCRdb stores in-frame clones only, minus some. The DNA was the basis for D and trimming; V, J and clone size are from that table. The table shows approximately 54,000 clones, with roughly 90% occurring only once. The sample was peripheral blood. The clonotype originates from a man aged 45-60 years with acute or convalescent COVID-19. The V gene is TRBV27, the J gene TRBJ1-2; the D is unclear. The CDR3 protein is CASSVRVNYGYTF. As DNA, the CDR3 is TGTGCCAGCAGTGTGAGGGTAAACTATGGCTACACCTTC.